The 31 T cell receptor beta chains presented below share a single source sample, sequenced in a study of blood T cells in healthy people across ages. The second PCR ran about 6 to 12 cycles with a sample-barcoded 5' primer and J-beta primers. TCRdb reprocessed the 5' RACE reads via MiXCR and lists one record per CDR3 protein. The repertoire holds 700,000 or so distinct CDR3 sequences, with around two fifths as singletons. The sequenced sample was blood. The receptor set was obtained from an elderly man in good health.

A remark on this clonotype: One end of the junction varies from germline; a read error may be responsible. The chain combines TRBV14 with TRBJ2-5, with a weak D call TRBD2 (8 bases). The CDR3 runs to 15 residues. Per the germline V gene, CDR1 is SGHDN and CDR2 is FVKESK. CDR3: CASNQVAGWDSEQYF. In DNA, the CDR3 is TGTGCCAGCAACCAAGTAGCGGGGTGGGACAGTGAGCAGTACTTC.

This clonotype has a handful of counts. DNA for the CDR3: TGTGCCAGCAGCTTAGTTGCGGGGGTAGCGTGTGAGCAGTTCTTC. This encodes CASSLVAGVACEQFF. The chain recombines TRBV11-2 with TRBJ2-1, with 7 nucleotides matching TRBD2. Looked up from germline, CDR1 is SGHAT and CDR2 is FQNNGV. The CDR3 sequence is 15 residues long. J gave up 9 bases and V 1 base, and 9 bases lay outside the gene matches.

The gene calls are TRBV20-1 and TRBJ2-1; 9 bases agree with TRBD2. The CDR3 sequence is 16 residues long. The V segment lost 0 bases and the J segment 8 bases; nucleotides outside the gene matches: 11. CDR1 and CDR2 (germline): DFQATT, SNEGSKA (reference sequence). The CDR3 nucleotides read TGCAGTGCTAGAGATAGTACGGCGGGGGGGCTCTATGAGCAGTTCTTC. Its translation: CSARDSTAGGLYEQFF.

The rearrangement joins TRBV4-2 to TRBJ2-5, with 7 bases lining up with TRBD1. V was pared by 1 base and J by 11 bases, with 13 bases of the junction left unmatched. Germline CDR1 LGHNA, CDR2 YNFKEQ. The CDR3 covers 15 residues. CDR3 sequence: CASSQGVTGKNGQYF. DNA of the CDR3: TGTGCCAGCAGCCAAGGGGTGACAGGGAAAAACGGGCAGTACTTC.

The chain has TRBV12-3 or TRBV12-4 and TRBJ2-5; D uncertain. The V and J ends lost 5 bases and 11 bases respectively, with 30 bases between them. The CDR3 contains 17 residues. The CDR3 reads CASSNVELARLNNEQYF. The CDR3 nucleotides are TGTGCCAGCAGTAACGTGGAACTTGCCAGATTGAACAATGAGCAGTACTTC.

This clonotype appeared a few times. This chain joins TRBV5-1 and TRBJ2-1, with TRBD2 matching 9 bases. The germline gives CDR1 SGHRS, CDR2 YFSETQ. The CDR3 loop spans 14 amino acids. The ends lost 5 bases at V and 7 bases at J; junction bases unmatched: 7. The chain's CDR3 is CASSKSGGSNEQFF. The CDR3 DNA sequence: TGCGCCAGCAGTAAGAGCGGGGGGTCAAATGAGCAGTTCTTC. Full variable domain (missing parts from reference TRBV5-1 and TRBJ2-1): KAGVTQTPRYLIKTRGQQVTLSCSPISGHRSVSWYQQTPGQGLQFLFEYFSETQRNKGNFPGRFSGRQFSNSRSEMNVSTLELGDSALYLCASSKSGGSNEQFFGPGTRLTVL.

This clonotype was detected a few times. V usage is TRBV4-3 and J usage is TRBJ2-2; D assignment may be TRBD1 or TRBD2 (5 bases each). This CDR3 spans 16 amino acids. The germline V gene encodes CDR1 LGHNA and CDR2 YSLEER. Trimming took off 1 base at V and 2 bases at J, with 11 bases between the two ends. CDR3 region: CASSQVFGDNTGELFF. CDR3 in DNA: TGCGCCAGCAGCCAAGTTTTTGGGGACAACACCGGGGAGCTGTTTTTT.

Only a few counts were recorded for this clonotype. The chain is built from TRBV30 and TRBJ1-4, with unresolved D. CDR1 and CDR2 (germline): GTSNPN, SVGIG (reference sequence). V lost 2 bases to trimming and J lost 7 bases, with 8 bases between them. The CDR3 contains 12 residues. The CDR3 sequence is CAWSFSREKLFF. CDR3 in DNA: TGTGCCTGGAGTTTCTCGCGTGAAAAACTGTTTTTT.

The chain uses TRBV6-1 and TRBJ2-7; 9 bases match TRBD1. The CDR3 has 14 amino acids. Germline V gene lookup returns CDR1 MNHNS and CDR2 SASEGT. Unmatched junction bases numbered 7, after V lost 5 bases and J lost 5 bases. CDR3 coding DNA: TGTGCCAGCAGTCTAACAGGGGGCCGGAACGAGCAGTACTTC. This translates into CASSLTGGRNEQYF.

The chain combines TRBV4-2 with TRBJ2-5, with 16 positions matching TRBD2. Per the germline V gene, CDR1 is LGHNA and CDR2 is YNFKEQ. The CDR3 sequence is 20 residues long. Trimming at V came to 5 bases and at J to 11 bases, leaving 23 bases not matched to a gene. CDR3 sequence (DNA): TGTGCCAGCAGCAAAGCCCTAGGGACTAGCGGGGGGGTTCGTGGACAAGAGCAGTACTTC. As protein: CASSKALGTSGGVRGQEQYF.

The V call is TRBV30, the J call TRBJ1-2; D is ambiguous. Germline-derived CDR1 and CDR2 are GTSNPN and SVGIG (reference sequence). Trimming pared 0 bases from V and 4 bases from J, leaving 9 bases between. The length of the CDR3 is 13 residues. CDR3 loop: CAWSVRAGYGYTF. For the CDR3, the DNA is TGTGCCTGGAGTGTAAGGGCAGGCTATGGCTACACCTTC.

The chain links TRBV10-3 to TRBJ2-7; D possibly uses TRBD1 or TRBD2 (5 bases each). V lost 6 bases, J lost 0 bases, and 12 bases lay in between. This CDR3 is 14 amino acids long. Germline CDR1 ENHRY, CDR2 SYGVKD. DNA for the CDR3: TGTGCCATCAGCCCCAGGGAGAGCTCCTACGAGCAGTACTTC. This gives the protein CAISPRESSYEQYF.

J is TRBJ1-5 and V is TRBV20-1; D ambiguous. V was clipped by 6 bases and J by 0 bases, with 9 bases between them. CDR1 and CDR2 (germline): DFQATT, SNEGSKA (reference sequence). The CDR3 is made up of 13 amino acids. The CDR3 spells CSAERDSNQPQHF. The CDR3 DNA sequence: TGCAGTGCCGAGAGGGATAGCAATCAGCCCCAGCATTTT.

Comments on this clonotype: The junction departs from the called germline gene at one end, perhaps through a read error. J is TRBJ2-7 and V is TRBV20-1, with 7 bases lining up with TRBD1. Germline CDR1 and CDR2: DFQATT and SNEGSKA (reference sequence). The CDR3 consists of 14 residues. This CDR3 reads CSAERTGASYKQYF. The CDR3 bases are TGCAGTGCAGAAAGGACAGGAGCCTCCTACAAGCAGTACTTC.

V and J are TRBV12-3 or TRBV12-4 and TRBJ2-7; D might be TRBD1 (5 bases). The CDR3 extends over 13 amino acids. V dropped 3 bases and J dropped 2 bases, with 8 bases sitting between them. The CDR3 spells CASSFADTYEQYF. The CDR3, as DNA: TGTGCCAGCAGTTTCGCGGACACCTACGAGCAGTACTTC.

This rearrangement joins TRBV20-1 to TRBJ2-4, with 7 bases that match TRBD2. The DNA end is a closer match to TRBJ2-5, so the J assignment may be wrong. Germline CDR1 reads DFQATT; CDR2 reads SNEGSKA (reference sequence). The CDR3 runs to 14 residues. CDR3 nucleotide sequence: TGCAGTGCTAGAGCGGGACTGCGGGGGGAGACCCAGTACTTC. Translated, it gives CSARAGLRGETQYF.

The V call is TRBV7-9, the J call TRBJ2-5; tentatively, D is TRBD2 (5 bases). The V end was cut by 4 bases, the J end by 2 bases, with 11 bases between. This CDR3 is 14 amino acids long. Germline CDR1 reads SEHNR; CDR2 reads FQNEAQ (reference sequence). CDR3 sequence reads: CASSWSRDQETQYF. DNA of the CDR3: TGTGCCAGCAGCTGGAGCCGGGATCAAGAGACCCAGTACTTC.

This clonotype was counted only a few times. The chain recombines TRBV7-9 with TRBJ2-7, with D maybe TRBD2 (6 bases). In germline, CDR1 is SEHNR, CDR2 FQNEAQ (reference sequence). V was shortened by 7 bases and J by 7 bases, with 23 bases between the two germline ends. The CDR3 contains 15 residues. CDR3 in DNA: TGTGCCAGCACCCGACTCGGCGGGGACGGGAATGAGCAGTACTTC. It yields the protein CASTRLGGDGNEQYF.

This clonotype was detected only a few times. The chain uses TRBV12-3 or TRBV12-4 and TRBJ1-2; D is ambiguous. V was trimmed by 2 bases and J by 3 bases, leaving 16 bases between them. This CDR3 is 16 amino acids long. DNA for the CDR3: TGTGCCAGCAGTTTAATCTCCTTCGCTCCGGACTATGGCTACACCTTC. Amino acids: CASSLISFAPDYGYTF.

The chain joins TRBV2 to TRBJ2-1, with no clear D. Per germline, CDR1 SNHLY and CDR2 FYNNEI. The CDR3 is 14 residues long. Trimming removed 11 bases at V and 4 bases at J, with 18 bases between. CDR3 nucleotides: TGTGCCCGGACGTGGCAAGTGGGGTACAATGAGCAGTTCTTC. It yields the protein CARTWQVGYNEQFF.

This clonotype was seen once. This chain joins TRBV9 and TRBJ2-3; D tentatively fits TRBD1 or TRBD2 (6 bases each). V lost 3 bases to trimming and J lost 2 bases, with 16 bases between them. CDR3 length: 16 amino acids. Germline lookup yields CDR1 SGDLS and CDR2 YYNGEE. CDR3 in DNA: TGTGCCAGCAGCGCAGGTGGGACGGGGGCCACAGATACGCAGTATTTT. As protein: CASSAGGTGATDTQYF.

The J gene is TRBJ2-1, the V gene TRBV5-1; TRBD2 might be the D (5 bases). The CDR3 totals 14 residues. The germline gives CDR1 SGHRS, CDR2 YFSETQ. Trimming pared 4 bases from V and 4 bases from J, leaving 12 bases between. CDR3 sequence reads: CASSVEDGYNEQFF. As DNA, the CDR3 is TGCGCCAGCAGCGTGGAGGACGGTTACAATGAGCAGTTCTTC.

The chain couples TRBV6-6 to TRBJ1-1; 9 bases fit TRBD1. V lost 6 bases to trimming and J lost 0 bases; unmatched junction nucleotides: 11. Germline V CDR1 and CDR2: MNHNY, SVGAGI (reference sequence). The CDR3 length is 17 residues. In nucleotides, the CDR3 is TGTGCCAGCAGGCACGGACAGGGGTCCGGACTGAACACTGAAGCTTTCTTT. Translation: CASRHGQGSGLNTEAFF.

V gene TRBV2 combines with J gene TRBJ2-1; D is unclear. CDR3 length: 14 amino acids. From germline, CDR1 is SNHLY and CDR2 FYNNEI. Trimming shortened V by 2 bases and J by 7 bases, and 12 bases separated the two germline ends. CDR3: CASSEWFTTNEQFF. The DNA for the CDR3 is TGTGCCAGCAGTGAATGGTTTACTACTAATGAGCAGTTCTTC.

Regarding this clonotype: Possible read error: a much larger clone is one base away. The chain has TRBV29-1 and TRBJ2-5, with D unresolved. The end of the DNA aligns better with TRBJ2-7, so the J call may be wrong. Germline V gene lookup returns CDR1 SQVTM and CDR2 ANQGSEA. The CDR3 covers 11 residues. The CDR3 protein is CSAAAGYEQYF. The DNA for the CDR3 is TGCAGCGCCGCCGCAGGCTACGAGCAGTACTTC.

This clonotype was recorded only once. The chain carries TRBV12-3 or TRBV12-4 and TRBJ2-3, with D uncertain. The CDR3 sequence is 14 residues long. V was cut by 5 bases and J by 7 bases, with 16 bases left in between. CDR3 DNA: TGTGCCAGCAGTCCAGTTGCTGGTCGGAATACGCAGTATTTT. This translates into CASSPVAGRNTQYF.

The chain couples TRBV6-1 to TRBJ2-3; the match to TRBD2 covers 12 bases. The length of the CDR3 is 17 residues. Germline CDR1 MNHNS, CDR2 SASEGT. V lost 3 bases to trimming and J lost 4 bases; unmatched junction nucleotides: 8. The CDR3 sequence: CASSDRLAGGLSDTQYF. The CDR3, as DNA: TGTGCCAGCAGTGATAGGCTAGCGGGGGGGCTGTCAGATACGCAGTATTTT.

The chain couples TRBV27 to TRBJ2-1; possibly TRBD2 for D (6 bases). The V end was cut by 5 bases, the J end by 2 bases, with 16 bases between. The V gene's germline CDR1 is MNHEY and CDR2 SMNVEV (reference sequence). The CDR3 length is 16 residues. DNA of the CDR3: TGTGCCAGCAGTCCCCGGGGGAGCGGCCCCTACAATGAGCAGTTCTTC. This translates into CASSPRGSGPYNEQFF.

The V gene is TRBV20-1, the J gene TRBJ2-1; perhaps TRBD2 as D (7 bases). Germline V CDR1 and CDR2: DFQATT, SNEGSKA (reference sequence). V shed 5 bases and J shed 8 bases, with 19 bases lying between them. CDR3 length: 14 amino acids. CDR3 loop: CSAHSAGAGDEQFF. The CDR3 DNA sequence: TGCAGTGCTCACTCTGCGGGGGCAGGGGATGAGCAGTTCTTC.

The chain is built from TRBV7-2 and TRBJ2-3, with 9 nucleotides matching TRBD2. The CDR3 length is 14 residues. Germline trimming cut 7 bases from V and 8 bases from J; bases unmatched to any gene: 10. Germline values: CDR1 SGHTA, CDR2 FQGNSA. The CDR3 sequence is CASNFDSGGGTQYF. The CDR3 DNA is TGTGCCAGCAACTTTGATAGCGGGGGAGGTACGCAGTATTTT. Full variable domain (missing parts from reference TRBV7-2 and TRBJ2-3): GAGVSQSPSNKVTEKGKDVELRCDPISGHTALYWYRQSLGQGLEFLIYFQGNSAPDKSGLPSDRFSAERTGGSVSTLTIQRTQQEDSAVYLCASNFDSGGGTQYFGPGTRLTVL.

This clonotype was detected only a few times. CDR3 residues: CSARDRLAGGYNEQFF. Here the CDR3 DNA reads TGCAGTGCTAGAGATCGTCTAGCGGGAGGGTACAATGAGCAGTTCTTC. This chain links TRBV20-1 with TRBJ2-1, with 12 positions matching TRBD2. J gave up 4 bases and V 0 bases, and 4 bases lay outside the gene matches. Germline CDR1 reads DFQATT; CDR2 reads SNEGSKA (reference sequence). This CDR3 is 16 amino acids long.